This T cell receptor (beta chain) was found in a study of blood T cell repertoires in COVID-19. Libraries were prepared by immunoSEQ multiplex PCR; TCRdb keeps only in-frame clonotypes and omits some of them. The data show over 200,000 clones, approximately 92% seen once. This clone was picked up a small number of times. The receptor was derived from a person under 35 with COVID-19, enrolled during active disease. Sequences were obtained from peripheral blood.

CDR3 coding DNA: TGTGCCAGCAGATTGGGACAGCAAGAGACCCAGTACTTC. It encodes CASRLGQQETQYF. The chain employs TRBV6-5 and TRBJ2-5; TRBD1 agrees at 7 bases. Germline-derived CDR1 and CDR2 are MNHEY and SVGAGI. CDR3 length: 13 amino acids. V lost 6 bases to trimming and J lost 2 bases; unmatched junction nucleotides: 3.